What follows is one TCR beta chain and its context. This clonotype was recorded at least ten times. The specificity of this receptor is unknown. One base away there is no much larger clone; base qualities are not given. From its cysteine to its phenylalanine, the CDR3 spans 13 amino acids. The sequence is cut down to CDR3 DNA, 39 bases in frame from base 1. In the germline V gene, CDR1 corresponds to MDHEN and CDR2 to SYDVKM. V and J lose 1 base and 6 bases, and a span of 9 bases separates them. This record comes from a study of CD8 T cells in ankylosing spondylitis (dated 2017 in TCRdb). In terms of the full investigation: To find TCR variants linked to disease, the study profiled T cell receptor beta repertoires in ankylosing spondylitis patients and healthy donors. Peripheral blood was sampled, and synovial fluid was additionally collected from ankylosing spondylitis patients. The full study cohort was made up of 25 ankylosing spondylitis patients and 108 healthy donors. What the work shows at the level of the full study, not this receptor alone: Some motif variants had previously been reported in the synovial fluid and blood of reactive arthritis patients, which suggests shared mechanisms of disease initiation. Blood from ankylosing spondylitis patients appeared to be characterized by a TCR beta motif made up of seven or eight highly homologous amino acid variants. The disease-linked clones were reported to be significantly enriched in matched synovial fluid samples from ankylosing spondylitis patients. The disease-linked clones had a CD8+ phenotype and were found at relatively low frequencies in peripheral blood.

Instrument on record: Illumina HiSeq 2500. Quantitative 5'-RACE with molecular barcodes was used to prepare TCR beta libraries. On the study's bioinformatics: To identify disease-linked TCR variants, a new computational method was used, one built on a probabilistic model of VDJ rearrangement. The raw public data were reprocessed by TCRdb itself: fastp quality trimming at Q25, MiXCR clonotype calling, in-frame beta chains only. Each entry is one CDR3 protein sequence, shown with its most common DNA and genes. It is TCRdb's table, rather than the study itself, that gives the V and J calls and clone size. The sample table lists some 130,000 distinct CDR3 sequences, about 7% of them with a count of one. The leading ten clones occupy 9.5% to 15% of the sample.

The specimen was blood, either unsorted or a sorted T cell fraction (not recorded which). Rearrangement joined TRBV28 to TRBJ1-1; no D gene can be assigned with confidence. The clonotype comes from a female donor with ankylosing spondylitis or in good health (not recorded which). The DNA is as follows: TGTGCCAGCAGTTTATACCTTCAAGCTGAAGCTTTCTTT. Its coded protein is CASSLYLQAEAFF.